This T cell receptor beta chain was identified during a study of T cell responses to AZD1222 COVID-19 vaccine (dated by TCRdb to the early 2020s). Context from the whole study: AZD1222 recipients given second doses at about 4 weeks or at about 12 weeks were pooled, since spike-specific TCR depth and breadth were not found to differ between the two schedules. TCR sequencing was performed for roughly 240 trial participants, of whom 207 were given two doses of AZD1222 and around 26 were given two doses of MenACWY control vaccine. Trial participants were enrolled into age subgroups of 18-55, 56-69 and 70-plus years, which contained 148, 28 and 57 TCR-sequenced participants, respectively.

V and J are truncated by 7 bases and 7 bases respectively, leaving an intervening sequence of 11 bases. CDR1 SNHLY and CDR2 FYNNEI are derived from the germline V gene. The CDR3 holds 13 amino acids from the cysteine to the phenylalanine. CDR3 DNA only is kept here, 39 bases in frame from base 1. The sample's time point label is to be understood as: baseline before first vaccination. Vaccinee samples came from UK trials COV001 and COV002, including a single-blind randomized controlled phase 2/3 trial of AZD1222 (ChAdOx1 nCoV-19) in healthy adults. For TCRbeta chain sequencing, PBMC samples were collected from trial participants at day 0 and at day 28 after the second dose. For this clone: Its specific antigen is unknown. Nothing much larger sits one base from this clone, and base qualities are not available.

The CDR3 regions of human TCRbeta chains were analyzed by immunosequencing. The paper's data handling went like this. TCRs in the repertoires were compared against a reference library of SARS-CoV-2-specific TCRs that had been generated with the MIRA antigen-specificity platform. Breadth was defined as the fraction of unique TCRs that were SARS-CoV-2-associated. Depth was defined as the fraction of total T cells that were SARS-CoV-2-associated. Using the MIRA data, each spike-specific TCR was mapped to the spike region that the TCR reacts to and placed in a CD4 or CD8 class. Log10-transformed breadth and depth values were compared by one-way ANOVA with Sidak's multiple comparisons tests. The table was pulled from immuneACCESS by TCRdb, which kept in-frame rearrangements only. Such tables lose some clones; where checked, under half of the loss comes from unresolved V genes, and the rest has no known cause. Clone size and V and J calls were adopted from that table, with D and trimming inferred from the DNA. The sample contains about 150,000 clones, 70% to 90% of them found a single time. The ten largest make up about 8% of the sample.

Beyond this particular receptor, the publication reports: The whole spike protein was spanned by vaccine-associated CD4 TCRs, and dominant responses were seen in regions 160-218 and 743-854. In the small 56-69-year group, the increase in depth fell short of significance, most likely because of low power. Conclusions about previously exposed vaccinees were limited because only a handful of AZD1222 recipients were SARS-CoV-2 seropositive at baseline. After two AZD1222 doses, both the breadth and the depth of spike-specific TCRs were significantly higher than at day 0 and than in MenACWY recipients. Participants were mostly white British, with more females than males. The authors suggested clonal diversity may have been underestimated. Because no samples from the day 14 peak response were available, repertoires could be characterized only after the peak T cell response. Reportedly, close to half of the unique spike-specific TCRs recognized epitopes lying outside the regions that are mutated in the B.1.351 and B.1.1.7 variants.

The origin of this receptor is an adult in good health. This sequence uses TRBV2 and TRBJ1-6; TRBD1 is a possible D gene, resting on 5 matching bases. Sequencing was performed on peripheral blood, taken on day 0 of AZD1222 vaccination. The bases read TGTGCCAGCACCGCAGGGAAAAATTCACCCCTCCACTTT. Its amino acids are CASTAGKNSPLHF.